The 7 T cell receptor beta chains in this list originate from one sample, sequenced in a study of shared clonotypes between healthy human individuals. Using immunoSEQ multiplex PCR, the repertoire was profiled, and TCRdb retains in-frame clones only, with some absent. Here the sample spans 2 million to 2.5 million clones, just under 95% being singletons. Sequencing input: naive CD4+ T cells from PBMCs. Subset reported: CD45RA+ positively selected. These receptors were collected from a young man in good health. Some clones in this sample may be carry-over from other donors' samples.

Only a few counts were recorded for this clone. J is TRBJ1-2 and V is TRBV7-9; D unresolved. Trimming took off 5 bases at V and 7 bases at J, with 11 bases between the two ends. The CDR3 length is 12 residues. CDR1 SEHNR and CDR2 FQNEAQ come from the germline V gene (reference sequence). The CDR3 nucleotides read TGTGCCAGCAGCGGCCGACGGGGTGGCTACACCTTC. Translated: CASSGRRGGYTF.

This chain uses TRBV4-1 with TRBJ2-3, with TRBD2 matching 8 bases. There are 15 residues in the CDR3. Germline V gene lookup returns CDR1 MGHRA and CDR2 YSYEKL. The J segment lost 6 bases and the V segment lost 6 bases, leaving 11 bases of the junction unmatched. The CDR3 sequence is CASRKQPGGADTQYF. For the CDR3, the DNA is TGCGCCAGCAGAAAGCAGCCGGGGGGGGCGGATACGCAGTATTTT.

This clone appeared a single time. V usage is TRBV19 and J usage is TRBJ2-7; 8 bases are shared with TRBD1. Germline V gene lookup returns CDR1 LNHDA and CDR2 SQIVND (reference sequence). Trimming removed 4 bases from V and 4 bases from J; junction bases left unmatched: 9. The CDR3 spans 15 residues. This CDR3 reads CASSTLTGVQYEQYF. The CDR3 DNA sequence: TGTGCCAGTAGTACCTTGACAGGGGTGCAATACGAGCAGTACTTC.

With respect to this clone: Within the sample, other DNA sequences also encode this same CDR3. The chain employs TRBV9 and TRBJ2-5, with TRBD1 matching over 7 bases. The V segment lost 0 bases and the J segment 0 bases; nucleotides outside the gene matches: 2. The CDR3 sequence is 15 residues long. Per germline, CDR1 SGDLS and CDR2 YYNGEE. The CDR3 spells CASSVGTGDQETQYF. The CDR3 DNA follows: TGTGCCAGCAGCGTAGGGACAGGAGACCAAGAGACCCAGTACTTC.

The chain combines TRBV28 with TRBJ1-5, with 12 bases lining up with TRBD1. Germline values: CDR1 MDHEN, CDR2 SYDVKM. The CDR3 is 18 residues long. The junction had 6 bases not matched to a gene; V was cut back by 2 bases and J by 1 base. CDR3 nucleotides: TGTGCCAGCAGTTTAAGTAGGGGACAGGGGGCAAGCAATCAGCCCCAGCATTTT. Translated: CASSLSRGQGASNQPQHF.

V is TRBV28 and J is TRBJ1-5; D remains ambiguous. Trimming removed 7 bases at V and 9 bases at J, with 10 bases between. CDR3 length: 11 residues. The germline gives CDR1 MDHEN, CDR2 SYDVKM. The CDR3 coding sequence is TGTGCCAGCACTTTGGCAGGGCCCCAGCATTTT. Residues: CASTLAGPQHF.

The CDR3 nucleotides are TGCGCCAGCAGCTTGGAAGGGGGCGTACCCCTCTACGAGCAGTACTTC. This gives the protein CASSLEGGVPLYEQYF. This chain joins TRBV5-1 and TRBJ2-7; TRBD1 agrees at 7 bases. Unmatched junction bases numbered 9, after V lost 0 bases and J lost 3 bases. In germline, CDR1 is SGHRS, CDR2 YFSETQ. The CDR3 covers 16 residues.